This TCR beta chain was sequenced in a study of shared clonotypes between healthy human individuals. Study findings and constraints: Represented genetic and exposure-history diversity was restricted by having few donors.

Per germline, CDR1 SQVTM and CDR2 ANQGSEA. The length of the CDR3 is 11 residues. Trimming removed 7 bases from V and 9 bases from J; junction bases left unmatched: 6. Profiling relied on immunoSEQ multiplex PCR, and the TCRdb table lists in-frame clones only, not all of them. The top ten clones hold 13% of a sample with roughly 500,000 clones, less than 85% of them seen once. Notes on this clone: Antigen specificity is unknown.

Sequenced sample: PBMCs. V gene TRBV29-1 combines with J gene TRBJ2-1; 7 nucleotides align to TRBD2. This TCR derives from a middle-aged woman in good health. Some clones in this sample may be carry-over from other donors' samples. The CDR3 sequence is CSGLQRGEQFF. Here the CDR3 DNA reads TGCAGCGGCCTACAGCGGGGTGAGCAGTTCTTC.